The 18 T cell receptor beta chains reported below all come from one sample, sequenced in a study of human T cells and chemical hapten exposure. This sample's time point: patch test 1, 2 weeks after DPC sensitization. Treatment in this sample: therapeutic diphenylcyclopropenone sensitization with weekly scalp DPC. TCRdb called the RACE reads again in MiXCR, with one record for every CDR3 protein. The sample holds about 110,000 distinct CDR3 sequences, 9.5% to 11% seen once. The starting material was whole blood, obtained in connection with sensitization to the hapten diphenylcyclopropenone (DPC). These receptors came from a woman aged 40 to 50 with alopecia areata. Some clones in this sample may be carry-over from other donors' samples.

This clonotype was seen more than once but under ten times. The rearrangement uses TRBV28 and TRBJ1-1; D is unresolved. This CDR3 comprises 11 residues. V shed 4 bases and J shed 5 bases, with 5 bases lying between them. The germline gives CDR1 MDHEN, CDR2 SYDVKM. The CDR3 DNA reads as TGTGCCAGCAGTTCTTATACTGAAGCTTTCTTT. The encoded protein is CASSSYTEAFF.

This clonotype was detected many times. The chain has TRBV6-1 and TRBJ1-2, with D unresolved. This CDR3 comprises 13 residues. The V end was cut by 7 bases, the J end by 6 bases, with 15 bases between. Germline CDR1 is MNHNS and CDR2 is SASEGT. The CDR3 here is CASTPPYYDGYTF. CDR3 DNA sequence: TGTGCCAGCACTCCCCCATACTATGATGGCTACACCTTC.

The chain couples TRBV9 to TRBJ1-1, with a weak D call TRBD1 (6 bases). Germline V lookup: CDR1 SGDLS, CDR2 YYNGEE. V shed 4 bases and J shed 5 bases, with 21 bases lying between them. The CDR3 consists of 16 residues. The CDR3 DNA reads as TGTGCCAGCAGCCCCAGAGCAGGGGTGTTAGGTACTGAAGCTTTCTTT. Protein sequence: CASSPRAGVLGTEAFF.

This chain uses TRBV5-4 with TRBJ1-1, with D tentatively TRBD1 (5 bases). This CDR3 comprises 15 residues. V lost 3 bases to trimming and J lost 1 base, with 13 bases between them. Germline-derived CDR1 and CDR2 are SGHNT and YYREEE (reference sequence). DNA for the CDR3: TGTGCCAGCAGCTCGGCAGGGCAGGGGAACACTGAAGCTTTCTTT. Amino acids: CASSSAGQGNTEAFF.

This clonotype has only a few counts. The V call is TRBV6-6, the J call TRBJ2-6; D uncertain. Trimming took 6 bases from V and 3 from J, leaving 6 bases between them. Germline V gene lookup returns CDR1 MNHNY and CDR2 SVGAGI (reference sequence). The CDR3 has 13 residues. CDR3: CASSPVGANVLTF. CDR3 bases: TGTGCCAGCAGCCCCGTTGGGGCCAACGTCCTGACTTTC.

In this sample, this clonotype turned up many times. V gene TRBV7-9 combines with J gene TRBJ1-2, with 7 bases aligning to TRBD1. J was trimmed by 2 bases and V by 5 bases; bases with no gene match: 8. CDR3 length: 15 residues. Germline V gives CDR1 SEHNR, CDR2 FQNEAQ (reference sequence). DNA of the CDR3: TGTGCCAGCAGCGCGAGGGGGCGGGAGAACTATGGCTACACCTTC. It encodes CASSARGRENYGYTF.

This clonotype appeared many times. The chain couples TRBV2 to TRBJ1-3; D ambiguous. CDR1 is SNHLY and CDR2 is FYNNEI in the germline V gene. V was shortened by 7 bases and J by 0 bases, with 13 bases between the two germline ends. CDR3 length: 15 residues. The CDR3 DNA sequence: TGTGCCAGCACCCCAGCTATCAGCTCTGGAAACACCATATATTTT. This gives the protein CASTPAISSGNTIYF. The full variable domain, with the rest looked up from reference TRBV2 and TRBJ1-3, is EPEVTQTPSHQVTQMGQEVILRCVPISNHLYFYWYRQILGQKVEFLVSFYNNEISEKSEIFDDQFSVERPDGSNFTLKIRSTKLEDSAMYFCASTPAISSGNTIYFGEGSWLTVV.

This clonotype showed up just a few times. CDR3 DNA: TGCAGCGTGAGTGAACGGCGGGAGGGAGTAGGTGAAGCTTTCTTT. Amino acids: CSVSERREGVGEAFF. The chain couples TRBV29-1 to TRBJ1-1; D is unresolved. Between the trimmed V and J ends, which lost 6 bases and 7 bases, there was a span of 24 bases. This CDR3 is built from 15 residues. Germline values: CDR1 SQVTM, CDR2 ANQGSEA.

The rearrangement links TRBV5-1 to TRBJ2-7, with 8 bases identical to TRBD1. The V and J ends lost 3 bases and 7 bases, in that order; junction bases with no gene match: 9. The CDR3 runs to 14 residues. CDR1 is SGHRS, CDR2 YFSETQ, per germline. CDR3 loop: CASSSSTGVEEQYF. DNA for the CDR3: TGCGCCAGCAGCTCGTCGACAGGGGTGGAGGAGCAGTACTTC.

A few counts support this clonotype. The V gene is TRBV7-2, the J gene TRBJ2-1, with D unclear. This CDR3 has 14 amino acids. The V gene lost 0 bases and the J gene lost 4 bases, with 7 bases spanning the gap. Germline CDR1 and CDR2: SGHTA and FQGNSA. The CDR3 DNA is TGTGCCAGCAGCTTAGCGCGGACGTACAATGAGCAGTTCTTC. It encodes CASSLARTYNEQFF.

CDR3 protein: CASREDSNQPQHF. The CDR3 DNA reads TGTGCCAGCAGAGAGGACAGCAATCAGCCCCAGCATTTT. The chain uses TRBV7-9 and TRBJ1-5, with D unresolved. The CDR3 length is 13 residues. Trimming pared 6 bases from V and 1 base from J, leaving 7 bases between. Looked up from germline, CDR1 is SEHNR and CDR2 is FQNEAQ (reference sequence).

The rearrangement joins TRBV12-3 or TRBV12-4 to TRBJ1-1; D is possibly TRBD1 (6 bases). CDR3 size: 13 residues. V dropped 7 bases and J dropped 8 bases, with 17 bases sitting between them. The DNA for the CDR3 is TGTGCCAGCACGTTCACCCTCGGGACAGAAGCTTTCTTT. This gives the protein CASTFTLGTEAFF.

This clonotype appeared many times. The rearrangement links TRBV27 to TRBJ2-1, with 12 bases identical to TRBD1. The CDR3 totals 15 residues. The germline V gene has CDR1 MNHEY and CDR2 SMNVEV (reference sequence). Trimming cost V 5 bases and J 7 bases; bases outside gene matches: 6. DNA of the CDR3: TGTGCCAGCAGTAAGGGACAGGGGGCGCAAAATGAGCAGTTCTTC. This gives the protein CASSKGQGAQNEQFF.

This clonotype showed up many times. This chain links TRBV28 with TRBJ2-1; 7 nucleotides align to TRBD2. After removal of 6 bases from V and 6 bases from J, the junction contained 11 bases not matched to a gene. The CDR3 totals 15 residues. The germline V gene has CDR1 MDHEN and CDR2 SYDVKM. This CDR3 reads CASSRPGLPINEQFF. DNA of the CDR3: TGTGCCAGCAGCCGTCCGGGACTACCTATCAATGAGCAGTTCTTC.

The table lists this clonotype with many counts. The V gene is TRBV20-1, the J gene TRBJ1-1, with D uncertain. V lost 4 bases and J 3 bases, leaving 15 bases between the germline ends. Germline CDR1 is DFQATT and CDR2 is SNEGSKA (reference sequence). CDR3 length: 14 residues. CDR3 sequence (DNA): TGCAGTGCTACGAGGCCTATAGGATACACTGAAGCTTTCTTT. It encodes CSATRPIGYTEAFF.

This clonotype showed up just a few times. This chain joins TRBV15 and TRBJ2-4; D possibly uses TRBD1 or TRBD2 (6 bases each). The CDR3 length is 15 residues. V was trimmed by 2 bases and J by 5 bases, leaving 13 bases between them. The germline gives CDR1 LNHNV, CDR2 YYDKDF (reference sequence). The CDR3 DNA reads as TGTGCCACCAGCAGAAGTGCGGGACAAGAAAACATTCAGTACTTC. As protein: CATSRSAGQENIQYF.

This clonotype came up many times. The chain recombines TRBV12-3 or TRBV12-4 with TRBJ2-7, with 11 bases identical to TRBD1. The CDR3 spans 14 residues. J was trimmed by 5 bases and V by 3 bases; bases with no gene match: 3. CDR3 nucleotide sequence: TGTGCCAGCAGTTTCGGACAGGGGGCCCACGAGCAGTACTTC. Translation: CASSFGQGAHEQYF.

J is TRBJ1-4 and V is TRBV20-1, with TRBD1 matching over 10 bases. V shed 1 base, J shed 8 bases, and the junction held 4 bases outside the gene matches. This CDR3 is 14 amino acids long. Germline lookup yields CDR1 DFQATT and CDR2 SNEGSKA (reference sequence). The chain's CDR3 is CSARGDRGGEKLFF. CDR3 coding DNA: TGCAGTGCTAGAGGGGACAGGGGAGGGGAAAAACTGTTTTTT.